Shown below are 20 T cell receptor beta chains from a single sample sequenced in a study of blood T cell repertoires in COVID-19. Data came from immunoSEQ multiplex PCR; TCRdb stores just in-frame clones and leaves some out. The data contain tens of thousands of clones, 85% to 90% of them singletons. Specimen: peripheral blood. These receptors were obtained from a man aged 55-75 years with active COVID-19.

The rearrangement links TRBV19 to TRBJ2-7; TRBD2 matches at 13 bases. The CDR3 runs to 17 residues. Germline-derived CDR1 and CDR2 are LNHDA and SQIVND (reference sequence). Losses at the gene ends were 5 bases for V and 3 bases for J; bases not matched to a gene: 10. The CDR3 is CASSLSTGTSGIYEQYF. The CDR3 coding sequence is TGTGCCAGTAGTCTCTCTACCGGGACTAGCGGGATCTACGAGCAGTACTTC.

The chain joins TRBV7-9 to TRBJ2-7, with TRBD1 identical over 9 bases. Trimming took 6 bases from V and 3 from J; bases not matched to a gene: 9. This CDR3 comprises 15 residues. Per germline, CDR1 SEHNR and CDR2 FQNEAQ (reference sequence). The CDR3 nucleotides are TGTGCCAGCAGACTGACCGGGACAGGGAACTACGAGCAGTACTTC. It is translated as CASRLTGTGNYEQYF.

This chain links TRBV9 with TRBJ2-3; 13 nucleotides line up with TRBD2. After removal of 4 bases from V and 6 bases from J, the junction contained 8 bases not matched to a gene. In germline, CDR1 is SGDLS, CDR2 YYNGEE. CDR3 length equals 16 residues. The CDR3 DNA reads TGTGCCAGCAGCATTTTAGGACTAGCGGGAGAGGATACGCAGTATTTT. This encodes CASSILGLAGEDTQYF.

V is TRBV10-3 and J is TRBJ2-1; 9 bases are a match to TRBD2. Trimming at V came to 1 base and at J to 7 bases, leaving 5 bases not matched to a gene. Germline CDR1 reads ENHRY; CDR2 reads SYGVKD. This CDR3 has 15 amino acids. CDR3 region: CAISELGTSRNEQFF. The CDR3 bases are TGTGCCATCAGTGAGTTAGGGACTAGCCGGAATGAGCAGTTCTTC.

The chain joins TRBV7-2 to TRBJ2-7; 10 bases match TRBD2. CDR1 SGHTA and CDR2 FQGNSA come from the germline V gene. This CDR3 comprises 15 residues. V shed 4 bases and J 5 bases; nucleotides not matched to a gene: 8. The CDR3 protein is CASSSQREGSDEQYF. The CDR3 DNA is TGTGCCAGCAGCTCTCAGCGGGAGGGCAGCGACGAGCAGTACTTC.

This clone was observed once. This chain links TRBV27 with TRBJ2-3, with TRBD1 identical over 12 bases. Germline CDR1 MNHEY, CDR2 SMNVEV (reference sequence). Trimming at V came to 3 bases and at J to 4 bases, leaving 8 bases not matched to a gene. The CDR3 consists of 17 residues. This CDR3 is CASSFSPGQGASDTQYF. In nucleotides, the CDR3 is TGTGCCAGCAGTTTCAGCCCGGGACAGGGGGCCTCAGATACGCAGTATTTT.

This chain uses TRBV21-1 with TRBJ1-1; the D call of TRBD1 is as the table states it, not checked on the DNA. TRBV21-1 is marked as a pseudogene. The length of the CDR3 is 16 residues. The CDR3 protein is CASRRGGAEGNTEAFF. The CDR3 DNA sequence: TGTGCCAGCAGGAGAGGGGGCGCGGAGGGGAACACTGAAGCTTTCTTT.

The chain links TRBV19 to TRBJ1-2, with 9 bases that match TRBD1. V shed 9 bases and J 4 bases; nucleotides not matched to a gene: 15. Looked up from germline, CDR1 is LNHDA and CDR2 is SQIVND (reference sequence). This CDR3 region has 16 residues. This CDR3 reads CASIPGTGKGVYGYTF. CDR3 coding DNA: TGTGCCAGCATACCCGGGACAGGGAAGGGAGTCTATGGCTACACCTTC.

The gene calls are TRBV11-2 and TRBJ2-7; D is perhaps TRBD2 (5 bases). Trimming removed 0 bases at V and 2 bases at J, with 11 bases between. Germline V gene data show CDR1 as SGHAT and CDR2 as FQNNGV. The length of the CDR3 is 15 residues. The CDR3 here is CASSLEPQLAYEQYF. CDR3 DNA: TGTGCCAGCAGCTTAGAGCCCCAACTAGCCTACGAGCAGTACTTC.

J is TRBJ2-7 and V is TRBV21-1; no DNA check was done on the table's D call, TRBD1. TRBV21-1 represents a pseudogene. The length of the CDR3 is 15 residues. DNA of the CDR3: TGTGCCAGCAGCGAGGGGCTGGGGGCGCGGCACGGGCAGTACTTC. It specifies CASSEGLGARHGQYF.

V gene TRBV4-1 combines with J gene TRBJ2-2, with 9 bases aligning to TRBD1. Germline V lookup: CDR1 MGHRA, CDR2 YSYEKL. The CDR3 is 15 residues long. Germline trimming cut 5 bases from V and 4 bases from J; bases unmatched to any gene: 5. CDR3: CASSLTGGSTGELFF. The CDR3 DNA sequence: TGCGCCAGCAGCTTAACAGGGGGCAGCACCGGGGAGCTGTTTTTT.

V usage is TRBV9 and J usage is TRBJ2-1, with 14 bases aligning to TRBD2. From germline, CDR1 is SGDLS and CDR2 YYNGEE. The CDR3 covers 18 residues. The junction had 4 bases not matched to a gene; V was cut back by 1 base and J by 1 base. CDR3 amino acids: CASSVTGTSGSSYNEQFF. CDR3 in DNA: TGTGCCAGCAGCGTAACCGGGACTAGCGGGAGTTCCTACAATGAGCAGTTCTTC.

CDR3 DNA: TGCGCCAGCAGACCCACCCCCGGAGGCACTGAAGCTTTCTTT. Its protein product is CASRPTPGGTEAFF. This rearrangement joins TRBV5-1 to TRBJ1-1; D gene ambiguous. V lost 5 bases and J 4 bases, leaving 15 bases between the germline ends. The CDR3 covers 14 residues. Germline V gene lookup returns CDR1 SGHRS and CDR2 YFSETQ.

The chain has TRBV19 and TRBJ2-7; possible D gene TRBD2, 6 bases. This CDR3 spans 14 amino acids. Per germline, CDR1 LNHDA and CDR2 SQIVND (reference sequence). V lost 8 bases, J lost 0 bases, and 14 bases lay in between. The CDR3 here is CASRQSGSSYEQYF. CDR3 sequence (DNA): TGTGCCAGTCGGCAGTCCGGGAGCTCCTACGAGCAGTACTTC.

This clone was detected only a few times. J is TRBJ2-7 and V is TRBV9; 9 bases are a match to TRBD2. Germline loops: CDR1 SGDLS, CDR2 YYNGEE. J gave up 6 bases and V 4 bases, and 8 bases lay outside the gene matches. The CDR3 covers 14 residues. The CDR3: CASSSPGAGGEQYF. The CDR3 DNA reads as TGTGCCAGCAGCTCCCCCGGAGCGGGAGGCGAGCAGTACTTC.

The rearrangement links TRBV19 to TRBJ2-2, with D unclear. Germline assignment: CDR1 LNHDA and CDR2 SQIVND (reference sequence). This CDR3 spans 12 amino acids. V was shortened by 8 bases and J by 0 bases, with 4 bases between the two germline ends. The CDR3 bases are TGTGCCAGTCCCACGAACACCGGGGAGCTGTTTTTT. Translation: CASPTNTGELFF.

The V and J genes are TRBV12-3 or TRBV12-4 and TRBJ2-1; 8 bases match TRBD2. V shed 6 bases, J shed 16 bases, and the junction held 11 bases outside the gene matches. The CDR3 loop spans 12 amino acids. The CDR3 nucleotides read TGTGCCAGCAGAATAACAGCGGGAGAGCCCTTCTTC. It codes for CASRITAGEPFF.

The chain combines TRBV24-1 with TRBJ2-1, with TRBD2 matching 16 bases. The CDR3 is 17 amino acids. With V trimmed by 5 bases and J by 3 bases, 3 bases remained unmatched. Germline lookup yields CDR1 KGHDR and CDR2 SFDVKD. CDR3 DNA sequence: TGTGCCACCAGTGGGGGACTAGCGGGAGGGGGCTACAATGAGCAGTTCTTC. Protein sequence: CATSGGLAGGGYNEQFF.

The chain uses TRBV4-1 and TRBJ2-7; D is perhaps TRBD1 (5 bases). In germline, CDR1 is MGHRA, CDR2 YSYEKL. The CDR3 contains 13 residues. The germline V and J ends were trimmed by 0 bases and 7 bases, with 10 bases remaining between them. The CDR3 DNA sequence: TGCGCCAGCAGCCAAGAGGCAGGGTGGGAGCAGTACTTC. Translating it yields CASSQEAGWEQYF.

The DNA for the CDR3 is TGTGCCAGCAGTGGGCGGGGGCAGGATTATAGCAATCAGCCCCAGCATTTT. Amino acids: CASSGRGQDYSNQPQHF. The chain carries TRBV2 and TRBJ1-5; D is possibly TRBD1 (6 bases). The CDR3 extends over 17 amino acids. Germline V gene data show CDR1 as SNHLY and CDR2 as FYNNEI. V shed 4 bases and J shed 0 bases, with 16 bases lying between them. Variable domain in full (rest from reference TRBV2 and TRBJ1-5): EPEVTQTPSHQVTQMGQEVILRCVPISNHLYFYWYRQILGQKVEFLVSFYNNEISEKSEIFDDQFSVERPDGSNFTLKIRSTKLEDSAMYFCASSGRGQDYSNQPQHFGDGTRLSIL.